This passage covers 11 T cell receptor beta chains from one sample sequenced in a study of blood T cell repertoires in COVID-19. This table comes from immunoSEQ multiplex PCR, and its TCRdb copy is limited to in-frame clones, with some not included. The data hold some 210,000 clones, with less than 90% observed a single time. The source material was peripheral blood. The receptors here all came from a human donor in a cohort sampled during active COVID-19.

This rearrangement joins TRBV6-5 to TRBJ1-5; TRBD1 matches at 7 bases. Germline CDR1 MNHEY, CDR2 SVGAGI. The V segment lost 7 bases and the J segment 7 bases; nucleotides outside the gene matches: 7. This CDR3 has 13 residues. In nucleotides, the CDR3 is TGTGCCAGCATACAGGGGCCGGGGCAGCCCCAGCATTTT. It translates to CASIQGPGQPQHF.

The rearrangement joins TRBV27 to TRBJ1-5, with D possibly matching TRBD1 (5 bases). Germline CDR1 is MNHEY and CDR2 is SMNVEV (reference sequence). The CDR3 sequence is 14 residues long. V was cut by 2 bases and J by 5 bases, with 10 bases left in between. The CDR3 DNA follows: TGTGCCAGCAGTTTAAAGCGGGGGGATCAGCCCCAGCATTTT. Its translation is CASSLKRGDQPQHF.

V usage is TRBV10-3 and J usage is TRBJ2-7; D possibly corresponds to TRBD2 (5 bases). The CDR3 has 16 residues. The V end lost 0 bases, the J end lost 5 bases, and 17 bases lay between the germline ends. The germline V gene has CDR1 ENHRY and CDR2 SYGVKD. The CDR3 loop is CAISESPFPPSHEQYF. CDR3 sequence (DNA): TGTGCCATCAGTGAGTCTCCGTTTCCACCTAGCCACGAGCAGTACTTC.

This clone was found a few times. The chain has TRBV5-1 and TRBJ1-1; 9 bases line up with TRBD1. The J segment lost 3 bases and the V segment lost 3 bases, leaving 6 bases of the junction unmatched. Germline V lookup: CDR1 SGHRS, CDR2 YFSETQ. The CDR3 contains 15 residues. The CDR3, as DNA: TGCGCCAGCAGCTCCGAGACAGGGGGGCACACTGAAGCTTTCTTT. Protein sequence: CASSSETGGHTEAFF.

V gene TRBV5-1 combines with J gene TRBJ2-5; TRBD2 might be the D (5 bases). V dropped 6 bases and J dropped 5 bases, with 20 bases sitting between them. In germline, CDR1 is SGHRS, CDR2 YFSETQ. The CDR3 covers 15 residues. As DNA, the CDR3 is TGCGCCAGCACGGAGTGGGGTGAGGGTTGGGAGACCCAGTACTTC. Its protein product is CASTEWGEGWETQYF.

This clone was observed once. This chain uses TRBV10-3 with TRBJ2-7; possible D gene TRBD1, 5 bases. The length of the CDR3 is 12 residues. V was shortened by 3 bases and J by 2 bases, with 5 bases between the two germline ends. Looked up from germline, CDR1 is ENHRY and CDR2 is SYGVKD. The CDR3 loop reads CAISEQAYEQYF. The CDR3 DNA reads as TGTGCCATCAGTGAACAGGCCTACGAGCAGTACTTC.

The chain combines TRBV5-5 with TRBJ2-2, with D tentatively TRBD1 (5 bases). V was shortened by 0 bases and J by 4 bases, with 10 bases between the two germline ends. Per the germline V gene, CDR1 is SGHKS and CDR2 is YYEKEE (reference sequence). The CDR3 consists of 15 residues. CDR3 in DNA: TGTGCCAGCAGCTTGGTCATAGGGGCCACCGGGGAGCTGTTTTTT. It encodes CASSLVIGATGELFF.

The chain recombines TRBV30 with TRBJ1-1; D call uncertain. In germline, CDR1 is GTSNPN, CDR2 SVGIG (reference sequence). Trimming took 7 bases from V and 0 from J, leaving 12 bases between them. CDR3 length equals 13 residues. DNA for the CDR3: TGTGCCTCCTCCCCCCTAGTGAACACTGAAGCTTTCTTT. It is translated as CASSPLVNTEAFF.

This clone was observed a single time. This sequence joins TRBV5-5 and TRBJ1-6; 7 bases fit TRBD1. Germline CDR1 is SGHKS and CDR2 is YYEKEE (reference sequence). The CDR3 totals 16 residues. J lost 9 bases, V lost 4 bases, and 13 bases had no gene match. The CDR3: CASSPAPRQGGSPLHF. CDR3 DNA sequence: TGTGCCAGCAGCCCGGCTCCCAGACAGGGTGGTTCACCCCTCCACTTT.

The chain is built from TRBV14 and TRBJ1-6; 8 bases agree with TRBD1. The V and J ends lost 5 bases and 11 bases, in that order; junction bases with no gene match: 5. The germline V gene has CDR1 SGHDN and CDR2 FVKESK. The CDR3 is 13 residues long. The CDR3 is CASSGQGRAPLHF. The CDR3 DNA is TGTGCCAGCAGCGGACAGGGTCGGGCACCCCTCCACTTT.

The rearrangement uses TRBV6-5 and TRBJ2-2, with D maybe TRBD2 (5 bases). From germline, CDR1 is MNHEY and CDR2 SVGAGI. The V and J ends lost 7 bases and 5 bases respectively, with 14 bases between them. The CDR3 loop spans 14 amino acids. The CDR3 loop reads CASTSRGRTGELFF. In nucleotides, the CDR3 is TGTGCCAGCACTTCACGGGGTCGGACCGGGGAGCTGTTTTTT.